This TCR beta chain came from a study of blood T cell repertoires in COVID-19. Study in general: Sites in the United States, Italy and Spain provided acute and convalescent COVID-19 samples. Nucleic acid was either cDNA or gDNA, and it came from T cells, B-cell-depleted T cells, or PBMCs.

J was trimmed by 4 bases and V by 7 bases; bases with no gene match: 10. This CDR3 has 15 residues. Germline lookup yields CDR1 SNHLY and CDR2 FYNNEI. Authors' data handling: Researchers report that nucleated cell counts were estimated from reference gene primer amplification. The data were produced by immunoSEQ multiplex PCR, yet TCRdb's version contains in-frame clones alone and is incomplete. V, J and clone size are those of that table, while D and trimming were read from the DNA. The repertoire includes about 190,000 clones, around 90% of them detected once, and roughly 4.7% sits in the top ten. The chain employs TRBV2 and TRBJ2-3; TRBD2 matches at 8 bases. Input material: peripheral blood. The clonotype comes from a human donor in a cohort sampled during active COVID-19. CDR3 nucleotides: TGTGCCAGCATGACTACTAGCGGAGGGCCAGATACGCAGTATTTT. It is translated as CASMTTSGGPDTQYF.